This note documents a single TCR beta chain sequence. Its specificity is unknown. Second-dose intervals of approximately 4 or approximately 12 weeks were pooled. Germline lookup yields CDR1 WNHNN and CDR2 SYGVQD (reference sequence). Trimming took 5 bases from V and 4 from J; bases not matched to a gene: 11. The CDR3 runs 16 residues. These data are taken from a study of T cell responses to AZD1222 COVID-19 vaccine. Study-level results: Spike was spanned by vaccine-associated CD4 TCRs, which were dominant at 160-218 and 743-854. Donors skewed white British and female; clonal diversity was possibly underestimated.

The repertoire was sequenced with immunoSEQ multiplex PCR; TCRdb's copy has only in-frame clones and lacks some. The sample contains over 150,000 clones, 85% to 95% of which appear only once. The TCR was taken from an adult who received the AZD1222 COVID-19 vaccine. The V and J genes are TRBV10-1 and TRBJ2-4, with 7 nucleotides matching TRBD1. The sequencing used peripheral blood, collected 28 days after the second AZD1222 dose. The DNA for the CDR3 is TGCGCCAGCAGTCCCGATAGACAGGGACGGAAAAACATTCAGTACTTC. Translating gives CASSPDRQGRKNIQYF.